This T cell receptor beta chain appears in the sequencing data of a study of T cell repertoires in cytomegalovirus infection. Background on the study: It was the public TCR beta signatures that indicated both CMV infection and matching HLA type. Study-wide findings and caveats: Within the response measured ex vivo, HLA-C-restricted CMV-specific TCR beta clonotypes were dominant. CMV carriers having the relevant HLA were flagged by cumulative public TCR beta family frequency.

The CDR3 has 17 residues. Germline trimming cut 7 bases from V and 8 bases from J; bases unmatched to any gene: 14. Germline values: CDR1 SNHLY, CDR2 FYNNEI. TCRdb re-analysed the reads in MiXCR, keeping a single row per CDR3 protein. The sample has about 320,000 distinct CDR3 sequences; around a tenth are singletons. This clonotype was seen many times. The antigen remains undetermined. The chain couples TRBV2 to TRBJ2-1; 13 nucleotides align to TRBD2. The receptor was derived from a human donor in good health (CMV status not recorded). Some clones in this sample may be carry-over from other donors' samples. Sequencing used PBMCs. CDR3 nucleotide sequence: TGTGCCAGCACTCTCCTCGCGAGGACTAGCGGGAGCGATGAGCAGTTCTTC. Translation: CASTLLARTSGSDEQFF.